This T cell receptor beta chain was obtained from a study of T cell repertoires in cytomegalovirus infection. TCRdb used MiXCR to reprocess the reads, holding one entry per CDR3 protein. The data hold some 600,000 distinct CDR3 sequences, with 20% to 25% observed a single time. With respect to this clonotype: One junction end disagrees with the germline gene, perhaps due to a read error.

The TCR sequence derives from a human donor in good health (CMV status not recorded). Some clones in this sample may be carry-over from other donors' samples. Sequencing was done on a sample of CD8+ T cells from PBMCs.

This CDR3 reads CASSLPQRGDYNEQSF. The CDR3 DNA reads as TGCGCCAGCAGCTTGCCTCAGCGGGGGGATTACAATGAGCAGTCCTTC. V and J are TRBV5-1 and TRBJ2-1; TRBD2 matches 9 bases. There are 16 residues in the CDR3. In germline, CDR1 is SGHRS, CDR2 YFSETQ.